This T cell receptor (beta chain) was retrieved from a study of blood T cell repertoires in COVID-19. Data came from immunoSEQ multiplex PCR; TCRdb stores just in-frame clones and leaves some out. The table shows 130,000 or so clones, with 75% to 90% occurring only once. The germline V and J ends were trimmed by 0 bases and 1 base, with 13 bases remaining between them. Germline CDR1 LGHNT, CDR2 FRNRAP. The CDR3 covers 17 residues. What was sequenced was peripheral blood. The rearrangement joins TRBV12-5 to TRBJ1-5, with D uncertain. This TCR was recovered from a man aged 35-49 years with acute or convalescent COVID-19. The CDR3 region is CASGLVREGSSNQPQHF. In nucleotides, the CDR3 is TGTGCTAGTGGTTTGGTACGGGAAGGGTCAAGCAATCAGCCCCAGCATTTT.